The rows below give T cell receptor beta chains drawn from one sample of a study of neurological immune-mediated disorders. One entry per CDR3 protein, called by TCRdb with MiXCR from the 5' RACE reads. The data show approximately 59,000 distinct CDR3 sequences, with around 5% seen just once and about 5% held by the top ten. The specimen sequenced was PBMCs. These receptors all stem from a human donor with multiple sclerosis. The donor label of this sample is uncertain. The CDR3 runs from the conserved cysteine through the conserved F or W. The D gene is left open where the match is weak. Expanded clones are given a class, and other clones once, few, many or no size at all.

CDR3aa | CDR3nt | v_gene | abundance | d_gene | j_gene
CSAPRGQGALGYTF | TGCAGTGCCCCAAGGGGCCAGGGGGCGCTTGGCTACACCTTC | TRBV20-1 | many | TRBD1 | TRBJ1-2
CATGDGNTEAFF | TGTGCTACTGGGGACGGAAACACTGAAGCTTTCTTT | TRBV12-5 | many | - | TRBJ1-1
CASRSTGFYEQYF | TGCGCCAGCAGGTCTACAGGGTTTTACGAGCAGTACTTC | TRBV5-1 | many | - | TRBJ2-7
CSVIDLLHEQYF | TGCAGCGTAATTGACCTTCTCCACGAGCAGTACTTC | TRBV29-1 | many | - | TRBJ2-7
CSASPGVGSNTEAFF | TGCAGTGCTAGTCCGGGTGTAGGCTCGAACACTGAAGCTTTCTTT | TRBV20-1 | many | - | TRBJ1-1
CAISGDSSKGYTF | TGTGCCATCAGTGGGGACAGTTCTAAAGGCTACACCTTC | TRBV10-3 | many | TRBD1 | TRBJ1-2
CSARSSAPIYQETQYF | TGCAGTGCTAGGTCTAGCGCCCCAATTTACCAAGAGACCCAGTACTTC | TRBV20-1 | many | - | TRBJ2-5
CAIRASGGGRRYNEQFF | TGTGCCATCAGGGCTAGCGGGGGCGGACGACGTTACAATGAGCAGTTCTTC | TRBV10-3 | many | TRBD2 | TRBJ2-1
CAISESFGEDGYTF | TGTGCCATCAGTGAGAGTTTCGGGGAGGATGGCTACACCTTC | TRBV10-3 | many | - | TRBJ1-2
CASSLDRTSGHEQYF | TGTGCCAGCAGCTTAGATCGGACTAGCGGGCACGAGCAGTACTTC | TRBV7-2 | many | TRBD2 | TRBJ2-7
CASSFRTRDNEQFF | TGTGCCAGCAGTTTCAGGACTAGGGACAATGAGCAGTTCTTC | TRBV12-3/TRBV12-4 | few | TRBD2 | TRBJ2-1
CASSANDWGSYEQYF | TGTGCCAGCTCAGCCAACGACTGGGGCTCCTACGAGCAGTACTTC | TRBV14 | many | - | TRBJ2-7
CSARSEGSFQETQYF | TGCAGTGCTAGATCGGAGGGCAGCTTCCAAGAGACCCAGTACTTC | TRBV20-1 | many | - | TRBJ2-5
CASSPATGANVLTF | TGTGCCAGCAGCCCGGCGACGGGGGCCAACGTCCTGACTTTC | TRBV5-4 | - | - | TRBJ2-6
CSARVTGTIIEAFF | TGCAGTGCTAGAGTTACGGGTACGATTATTGAAGCTTTCTTT | TRBV20-1 | - | - | TRBJ1-1
CASNTPLRVTGELFF | TGTGCCAGCAACACACCCCTCAGGGTAACCGGGGAGCTGTTTTTT | TRBV28 | - | - | TRBJ2-2
CASSYSQGGFQGTKNIQYF | TGTGCCAGCAGTTACTCGCAAGGGGGGTTCCAAGGGACCAAAAACATTCAGTACTTC | TRBV6-6 | many | - | TRBJ2-4
CASSPRLRDSSYNEQFF | TGTGCCAGCAGCCCGCGCCTCCGGGACAGCTCCTACAATGAGCAGTTCTTC | TRBV7-9 | many | TRBD1 | TRBJ2-1
CSAREGSGYGYTF | TGCAGTGCTAGAGAGGGCTCAGGGTATGGCTACACCTTC | TRBV20-1 | many | - | TRBJ1-2
CASTGQGNYGYTF | TGCGCCAGCACCGGACAGGGGAACTATGGCTACACCTTC | TRBV5-1 | many | TRBD1 | TRBJ1-2
CASSAIGGASGYTF | TGTGCCAGCAGCGCGATAGGGGGGGCAAGTGGCTACACCTTC | TRBV5-6 | many | - | TRBJ1-2
CASSFQGPLNTEAFF | TGCGCCAGCAGCTTCCAGGGACCCTTGAACACTGAAGCTTTCTTT | TRBV5-1 | many | - | TRBJ1-1
CNRRDTGELFF | TGCAATAGACGGGACACCGGGGAGCTGTTTTTT | TRBV29-1 | many | - | TRBJ2-2
CASSDWDSTYNEQFF | TGTGCCAGCAGTGATTGGGACAGCACCTACAATGAGCAGTTCTTC | TRBV6-1 | many | TRBD1 | TRBJ2-1
CASSQDVALRHQPQHF | TGCGCCAGCAGCCAAGATGTCGCGCTTAGGCATCAGCCCCAGCATTTT | TRBV4-1 | - | - | TRBJ1-5
CASSLGVDTPQFF | TGCGCCAGCAGCTTGGGGGTGGACACCCCTCAGTTCTTC | TRBV5-1 | few | - | TRBJ2-1
CASSLLGRGAGELFF | TGCGCCAGCAGCTTGTTGGGCAGGGGGGCCGGGGAGCTGTTTTTT | TRBV5-1 | many | - | TRBJ2-2
CASSLEVGREAFF | TGCGCCAGCAGCTTGGAAGTTGGACGGGAAGCTTTCTTT | TRBV5-1 | many | - | TRBJ1-1
CASAGGLAYGQFF | TGTGCCAGCGCGGGGGGGCTCGCCTATGGGCAGTTCTTC | TRBV7-2 | many | TRBD2 | TRBJ2-1
CSAKGVPASTEAFF | TGCAGTGCTAAAGGGGTCCCGGCGAGCACTGAAGCTTTCTTT | TRBV20-1 | many | - | TRBJ1-1
CASSEATSGGGDNEQFF | TGTGCCAGCAGTGAAGCAACTAGCGGGGGGGGAGACAATGAGCAGTTCTTC | TRBV6-1 | many | TRBD2 | TRBJ2-1
CSANSGASTDTQYF | TGCAGTGCTAATAGCGGGGCTAGCACAGATACGCAGTATTTT | TRBV20-1 | many | TRBD2 | TRBJ2-3
CASSQDRTGGTWIYGYSF | TGTGCCAGCAGCCAAGATCGGACAGGGGGGACGTGGATATATGGCTACAGCTTC | TRBV4-2 | - | TRBD1 | TRBJ1-2
CASSSRGPDTDTQYF | TGTGCCAGCAGCTCGCGGGGGCCTGACACAGATACGCAGTATTTT | TRBV9 | many | - | TRBJ2-3
CASSLDPFSGANVLTF | TGTGCCAGCAGCCTTGATCCATTTTCTGGGGCCAACGTCCTGACTTTC | TRBV7-9 | many | - | TRBJ2-6
CASSFVGWTSDDRLFF | TGCGCCAGCAGTTTTGTGGGGTGGACTAGCGACGATCGGCTGTTTTTT | TRBV5-1 | many | TRBD2 | TRBJ2-2
CASSLSTGSEKLFF | TGTGCCAGCAGCTTAAGTACGGGATCTGAAAAACTGTTTTTT | TRBV7-9 | few | - | TRBJ1-4
CASSRRLQETQYF | TGTGCCAGCAGCCGAAGACTCCAGGAGACCCAGTACTTC | TRBV9 | many | - | TRBJ2-5
CASSFSGTGAYGYTF | TGCGCCAGCAGCTTTTCCGGGACAGGGGCATATGGCTACACCTTC | TRBV5-1 | many | TRBD1 | TRBJ1-2
CASSLLSSYNEQFF | TGCGCCAGCAGCTTACTGAGCTCCTACAATGAGCAGTTCTTC | TRBV5-1 | many | - | TRBJ2-1
CASSQGGGNSYEQYF | TGCGCCAGCAGCCAAGGGGGGGGGAACTCCTACGAGCAGTACTTC | TRBV4-1 | - | TRBD2 | TRBJ2-7